This T cell receptor (beta chain) stems from a study of breast tumors, draining lymph nodes, adjacent tissues. Findings and caveats of the study: Data only fit, rather than demonstrated, lymph node origin of most tumor T cells. Compared with basal-like, luminal-like tumors shared significantly more repertoire with nontumor tissue. The data were judged consistent with most tumor T cells coming from lymph node and expanding in tumor. Tumors had less TCR diversity than lymph nodes, more than nontumor tissue.

Each CDR3 protein gets one entry after TCRdb re-called the multiplex PCR reads with MiXCR. The sample has over 150,000 distinct CDR3 sequences, roughly 29% seen once; the top ten hold around 4.4%. The lymph nodes were axillary draining lymph nodes from breast cancer patients. Trimming cost V 5 bases and J 12 bases; bases outside gene matches: 20. CDR1 and CDR2 from the germline V gene are MNHEY and SMNVEV (reference sequence). The CDR3 extends over 17 amino acids. This clonotype has only a few counts. Its antigen is unidentified. The sequenced sample consisted of axillary lymph node tissue. The chain is built from TRBV27 and TRBJ2-1; 9 positions agree with TRBD2. This TCR derives from a female donor with breast cancer. Some clones in this sample may be carry-over from other donors' samples. The DNA for the CDR3 is TGTGCCAGCAGTCCAATCCTCCTAGCGGGAAGAGAGTTCGGGCAGTTCTTC. This codes for CASSPILLAGREFGQFF.